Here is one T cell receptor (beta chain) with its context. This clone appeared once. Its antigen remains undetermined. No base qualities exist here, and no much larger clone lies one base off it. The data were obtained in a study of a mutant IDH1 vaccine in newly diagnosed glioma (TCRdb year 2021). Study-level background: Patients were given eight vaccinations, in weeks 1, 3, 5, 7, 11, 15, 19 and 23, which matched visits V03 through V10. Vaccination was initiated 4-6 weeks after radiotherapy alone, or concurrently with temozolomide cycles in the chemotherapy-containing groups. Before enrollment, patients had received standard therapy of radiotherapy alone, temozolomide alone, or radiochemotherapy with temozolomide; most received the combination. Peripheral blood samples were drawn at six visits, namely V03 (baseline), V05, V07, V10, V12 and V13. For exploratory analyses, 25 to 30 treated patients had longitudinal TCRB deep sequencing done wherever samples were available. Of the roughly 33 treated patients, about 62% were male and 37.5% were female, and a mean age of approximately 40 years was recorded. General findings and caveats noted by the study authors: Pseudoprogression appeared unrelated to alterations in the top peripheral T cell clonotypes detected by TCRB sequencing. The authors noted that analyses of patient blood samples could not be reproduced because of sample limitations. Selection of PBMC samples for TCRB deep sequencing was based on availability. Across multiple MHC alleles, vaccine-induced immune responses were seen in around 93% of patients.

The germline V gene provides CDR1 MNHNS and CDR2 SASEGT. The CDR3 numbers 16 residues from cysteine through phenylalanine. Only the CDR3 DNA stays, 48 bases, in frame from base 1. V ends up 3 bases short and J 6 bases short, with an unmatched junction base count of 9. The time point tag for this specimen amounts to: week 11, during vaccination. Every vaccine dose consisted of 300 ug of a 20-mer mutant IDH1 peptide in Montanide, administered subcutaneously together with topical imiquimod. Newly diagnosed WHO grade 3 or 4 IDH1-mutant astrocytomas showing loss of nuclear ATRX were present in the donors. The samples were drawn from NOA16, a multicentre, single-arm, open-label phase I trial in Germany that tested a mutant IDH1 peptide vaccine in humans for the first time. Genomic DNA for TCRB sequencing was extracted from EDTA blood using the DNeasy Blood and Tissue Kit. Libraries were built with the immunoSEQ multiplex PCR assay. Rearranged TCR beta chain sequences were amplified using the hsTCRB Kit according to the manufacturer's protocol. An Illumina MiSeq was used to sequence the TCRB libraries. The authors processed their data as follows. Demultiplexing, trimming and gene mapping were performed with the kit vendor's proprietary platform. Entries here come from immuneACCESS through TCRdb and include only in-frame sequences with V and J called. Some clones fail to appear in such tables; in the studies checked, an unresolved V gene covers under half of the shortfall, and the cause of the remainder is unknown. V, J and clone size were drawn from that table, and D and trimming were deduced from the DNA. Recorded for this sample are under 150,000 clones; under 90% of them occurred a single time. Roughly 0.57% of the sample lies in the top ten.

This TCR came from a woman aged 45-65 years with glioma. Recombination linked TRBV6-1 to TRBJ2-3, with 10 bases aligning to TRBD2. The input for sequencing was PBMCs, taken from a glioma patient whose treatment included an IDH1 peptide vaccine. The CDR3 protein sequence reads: CASSDPTSGVPDTQYF. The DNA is TGTGCCAGCAGTGACCCCACTAGCGGGGTACCGGATACGCAGTATTTT.